The 22 T cell receptor beta chains below all came from one sample that was sequenced in a study of OX40 agonist ivuxolimab in advanced cancers. Libraries were prepared through the immunoSEQ multiplex PCR assay. TCRdb's version of the immuneACCESS table is confined to in-frame rearrangements and falls short of the full clone set. An unresolved V gene accounts for under half of the shortfall where checked; the remainder is of unknown origin. The sample data list fewer than 50,000 clones, and around 92% of these were observed just once. The top ten hold 8% to 10% of the sample. The sequencing here drew on CD4+ or CD8+ T cells sorted from blood, taken in a trial of the OX40 agonist ivuxolimab. The receptors derive from an adult with an advanced solid tumor such as melanoma, head and neck, liver or kidney cancer.

This sequence joins TRBV6-5 and TRBJ2-7, with 8 bases fitting TRBD1. The J segment lost 4 bases and the V segment lost 6 bases, leaving 5 bases of the junction unmatched. CDR3 length: 13 residues. Germline CDR1 reads MNHEY; CDR2 reads SVGAGI. The DNA of the CDR3 is TGTGCCAGCAGGCCAGGGGGCCAGTACGAGCAGTACTTC. Protein sequence: CASRPGGQYEQYF.

The chain carries TRBV4-3 and TRBJ2-3; D not certain. V dropped 4 bases and J dropped 0 bases, with 11 bases sitting between them. CDR1 and CDR2 from the germline V gene are LGHNA and YSLEER. The CDR3 covers 15 residues. The CDR3 here is CASSRLVSSTDTQYF. The CDR3 DNA follows: TGCGCCAGCAGCCGGCTGGTTTCAAGCACAGATACGCAGTATTTT.

The chain has TRBV19 and TRBJ2-1; D perhaps matches TRBD2 (5 bases). Trimming stripped 3 bases from V and 5 bases from J, with 11 bases between. CDR3 length equals 14 residues. From germline, CDR1 is LNHDA and CDR2 SQIVND (reference sequence). This CDR3 reads CASSIGVAHNEQFF. The CDR3 nucleotides read TGTGCCAGTAGTATCGGGGTAGCGCACAATGAGCAGTTCTTC.

The rearrangement uses TRBV4-3 and TRBJ2-5, with D uncertain. Germline V gene data show CDR1 as LGHNA and CDR2 as YSLEER. This CDR3 spans 18 amino acids. The germline V and J ends were trimmed by 0 bases and 5 bases, with 22 bases remaining between them. The DNA for the CDR3 is TGCGCCAGCAGCCAAGATCCCACCGGACCGATGCAAGGGGAGACCCAGTACTTC. Residues: CASSQDPTGPMQGETQYF.

The CDR3 here is CASSLRGLGNSPLHF. CDR3 DNA: TGTGCCAGCAGCTTAAGGGGTTTGGGGAATTCACCCCTCCACTTT. The chain uses TRBV7-8 and TRBJ1-6; a weak D match, TRBD1 (5 bases). The CDR3 sequence is 15 residues long. CDR1 is SGHVS, CDR2 FQNEAQ, per germline. The ends were cut back, 2 bases at V and 7 bases at J, with 12 bases in the middle.

The J gene is TRBJ2-1, the V gene TRBV6-1, with 9 bases that match TRBD2. The CDR3 totals 14 residues. The germline gives CDR1 MNHNS, CDR2 SASEGT. V lost 9 bases, J lost 0 bases, and 3 bases stayed unmatched. CDR3 sequence (DNA): TGTGCCAGTATTAGCGGGAGCTCCTACAATGAGCAGTTCTTC. This gives the protein CASISGSSYNEQFF.

V usage is TRBV28 and J usage is TRBJ2-7; perhaps D is TRBD1 or TRBD2 (5 bases each). The CDR3 loop spans 13 amino acids. Per germline, CDR1 MDHEN and CDR2 SYDVKM. With 5 bases removed from V and 3 bases from J, the gap between germline ends came to 11 bases. CDR3 amino acids: CASSPTGLYEQYF. CDR3 sequence (DNA): TGTGCCAGCAGTCCCACGGGGCTCTACGAGCAGTACTTC.

The CDR3 DNA reads TGTGCCAGCAGCCTTACAGGGGTAGAAGGCACAGATACGCAGTATTTT. Translating gives CASSLTGVEGTDTQYF. The chain links TRBV5-6 to TRBJ2-3; 7 nucleotides agree with TRBD1. The CDR3 totals 16 residues. V was clipped by 4 bases and J by 1 base; unmatched bases: 9. CDR1 and CDR2 from the germline V gene are SGHDT and YYEEEE. Complete variable domain (other parts from reference TRBV5-6 and TRBJ2-3): DAGVTQSPTHLIKTRGQQVTLRCSPKSGHDTVSWYQQALGQGPQFIFQYYEEEERQRGNFPDRFSGHQFPNYSSELNVNALLLGDSALYLCASSLTGVEGTDTQYFGPGTRLTVL.

V and J are TRBV6-1 and TRBJ2-7; D tentatively fits TRBD1 or TRBD2 (5 bases each). The V end was cut by 7 bases, the J end by 2 bases, with 9 bases between. The germline V gene encodes CDR1 MNHNS and CDR2 SASEGT. The CDR3 covers 12 residues. This CDR3 is CASIQGPYEQYF. The CDR3 DNA reads as TGTGCCAGCATCCAGGGACCCTACGAGCAGTACTTC.

The chain links TRBV6-5 to TRBJ1-3, with D possibly TRBD1 on 6 matching bases. Germline CDR1 MNHEY, CDR2 SVGAGI. The CDR3 is made up of 14 amino acids. With 6 bases removed from V and 4 bases from J, the gap between germline ends came to 13 bases. In nucleotides, the CDR3 is TGTGCCAGCAGCCCCGGGACACTCGGAAACACCATATATTTT. This gives the protein CASSPGTLGNTIYF.

This chain connects TRBV9 to TRBJ2-4; possible D gene TRBD1, 5 bases. V dropped 7 bases and J dropped 5 bases, with 16 bases sitting between them. This CDR3 comprises 14 residues. Germline V CDR1 and CDR2: SGDLS, YYNGEE. The CDR3 sequence: CASGDRLDQNIQYF. Here the CDR3 DNA reads TGTGCCAGCGGAGACAGACTCGACCAAAACATTCAGTACTTC.

The rearrangement links TRBV4-1 to TRBJ2-3; the D gene is possibly TRBD2 (6 bases). V lost 4 bases, J lost 6 bases, and 20 bases lay in between. Germline V gives CDR1 MGHRA, CDR2 YSYEKL. The CDR3 is 16 amino acids. As DNA, the CDR3 is TGCGCCAGCAGCCCCGGGAGAGGGACGGAGTGGGATACGCAGTATTTT. Its protein is CASSPGRGTEWDTQYF.

This sequence joins TRBV4-1 and TRBJ2-7, with 7 bases lining up with TRBD1. The CDR3 runs 15 residues. Trimming at V came to 0 bases and at J to 0 bases, leaving 2 bases not matched to a gene. CDR1 and CDR2 from the germline V gene are MGHRA and YSYEKL. CDR3 DNA sequence: TGCGCCAGCAGCCAAGAAAGACAGGGCTCCTACGAGCAGTACTTC. This sequence encodes CASSQERQGSYEQYF.

The CDR3 DNA sequence: TGTGCCAGCAGCGTAGACGGACCTAACACTGAAGCTTTCTTT. Its translation: CASSVDGPNTEAFF. The V gene is TRBV9, the J gene TRBJ1-1; D unclear. V was clipped by 0 bases and J by 2 bases, with 8 bases between them. This CDR3 comprises 14 residues. Germline-derived CDR1 and CDR2 are SGDLS and YYNGEE.

This sequence joins TRBV29-1 and TRBJ2-5; D unclear. The CDR3 totals 9 residues. The germline V gene encodes CDR1 SQVTM and CDR2 ANQGSEA. V lost 1 base, J lost 10 bases, and 4 bases lay in between. CDR3 nucleotides: TGCAGCGTTGAAGGGGACCAGTACTTC. This sequence encodes CSVEGDQYF.

This chain connects TRBV7-9 to TRBJ2-1, with D hard to call. The V end was cut by 5 bases, the J end by 5 bases, with 7 bases between. Germline CDR1 and CDR2: SEHNR and FQNEAQ (reference sequence). There are 12 residues in the CDR3. CDR3 in DNA: TGTGCCAGCAGCCCCGCCCACAATGAGCAGTTCTTC. Translation gives CASSPAHNEQFF.

CDR3 in amino acids: CASSLGVGTLSPLHF. CDR3 DNA sequence: TGTGCCAGCAGCTTAGGGGTGGGGACTCTTTCACCCCTCCACTTT. The chain is built from TRBV11-2 and TRBJ1-6; tentative D call: TRBD1 (5 bases). The CDR3 loop spans 15 amino acids. Germline CDR1 reads SGHAT; CDR2 reads FQNNGV. The V end lost 1 base, the J end lost 9 bases, and 13 bases lay between the germline ends.

The V gene is TRBV27, the J gene TRBJ2-7, with a tentative D call TRBD1 (6 bases). The CDR3 runs to 15 residues. Germline values: CDR1 MNHEY, CDR2 SMNVEV (reference sequence). V was shortened by 4 bases and J by 9 bases, with 22 bases between the two germline ends. The CDR3 here is CASSSIPGTFFGQYV. The DNA for the CDR3 is TGTGCCAGCAGTTCGATTCCCGGGACATTTTTCGGGCAGTACGTC.

This clone was counted a single time. This rearrangement joins TRBV7-9 to TRBJ2-7; unclear D gene. Germline-derived CDR1 and CDR2 are SEHNR and FQNEAQ (reference sequence). Trimming took off 4 bases at V and 1 base at J, with 11 bases between the two ends. The CDR3 consists of 14 residues. The CDR3 coding sequence is TGTGCCAGCAGCTCGCCCGTGGGGTCCTACGAGCAGTACTTC. Encoded protein: CASSSPVGSYEQYF.

V and J are TRBV7-8 and TRBJ1-2; D may be TRBD1 (5 bases). CDR1 and CDR2 from the germline V gene are SGHVS and FQNEAQ. The length of the CDR3 is 13 residues. V lost 5 bases to trimming and J lost 8 bases, with 15 bases between them. The CDR3: CASSMGPRRGYTF. The CDR3 nucleotides read TGTGCCAGCAGCATGGGGCCCCGAAGGGGCTACACCTTC. Complete variable domain (other parts from reference TRBV7-8 and TRBJ1-2): GAGVSQSPRYKVAKRGQDVALRCDPISGHVSLFWYQQALGQGPEFLTYFQNEAQLDKSGLPSDRFFAERPEGSVSTLKIQRTQQEDSAVYLCASSMGPRRGYTFGSGTRLTVV.

The chain joins TRBV27 to TRBJ2-7; tentatively, D is TRBD1 (6 bases). CDR3 length equals 17 residues. From germline, CDR1 is MNHEY and CDR2 SMNVEV (reference sequence). V lost 0 bases and J 3 bases, leaving 18 bases between the germline ends. DNA for the CDR3: TGTGCCAGCAGTTTATCAGGGGGAACGGAGCTGGGCTACGAGCAGTACTTC. Protein product: CASSLSGGTELGYEQYF.

The chain recombines TRBV29-1 with TRBJ1-1; D uncertain. CDR3 size: 13 residues. Germline values: CDR1 SQVTM, CDR2 ANQGSEA. V shed 4 bases and J shed 0 bases, with 9 bases lying between them. CDR3 bases: TGCAGCGTTGCCCCGGGGATGAACACTGAAGCTTTCTTT. Residues: CSVAPGMNTEAFF.